The 13 T cell receptor beta chains below come from one sample, sequenced in a study of cytomegalovirus exposure and HLA in healthy donors. The PCR contained 60 Vbeta and 13 Jbeta primers. Sequencing was performed with immunoSEQ multiplex PCR; in TCRdb, only in-frame clones are kept and a portion is missing. This sample has more than 150,000 clones; approximately 84% occur once, and the top ten carry around 5.9%. The sequenced sample consisted of PBMCs. These receptors originate from a woman under 40 in good health and CMV-seropositive.

This clone has a single count. V and J are TRBV13 and TRBJ1-3, with a tentative D call TRBD1 (5 bases). The germline CDR1 and CDR2 sequences are PRHDT and FYEKMQ (reference sequence). The CDR3 consists of 15 residues. The V and J ends lost 3 bases and 2 bases respectively, with 11 bases between them. CDR3 sequence: CASSFNQGAGNTIYF. CDR3 nucleotide sequence: TGTGCCAGCAGCTTTAATCAGGGTGCTGGAAACACCATATATTTT.

V gene TRBV6-4 combines with J gene TRBJ2-5; 10 bases are a match to TRBD2. The J call may be wrong; the DNA end is better matched by TRBJ2-7. Germline V gives CDR1 MRHNA, CDR2 SNTAGT. CDR3 size: 13 residues. Here the CDR3 reads CARQREGPCEQYF. The CDR3 DNA reads as TGTGCCAGACAGCGGGAGGGCCCGTGCGAGCAGTACTTC.

This clone was seen a few times. The chain has TRBV5-1 and TRBJ1-1; no clear D gene. V dropped 0 bases and J dropped 5 bases, with 11 bases sitting between them. Germline lookup yields CDR1 SGHRS and CDR2 YFSETQ. The CDR3 contains 14 residues. CDR3 amino acids: CASSLGGRVTEAFF. CDR3 nucleotides: TGCGCCAGCAGCTTGGGAGGGCGCGTTACTGAAGCTTTCTTT.

This chain joins TRBV4-2 and TRBJ2-7, with TRBD1 identical over 8 bases. The CDR3 loop spans 15 amino acids. Unmatched junction bases numbered 5, after V lost 4 bases and J lost 0 bases. Looked up from germline, CDR1 is LGHNA and CDR2 is YNFKEQ. CDR3 sequence (DNA): TGTGCCAGCAGCCTATACGGACAGGGCTCCTACGAGCAGTACTTC. Its protein product is CASSLYGQGSYEQYF.

This chain links TRBV6-5 with TRBJ2-1; 10 bases match TRBD1. CDR1 is MNHEY, CDR2 SVGAGI, per germline. With 11 bases clipped from V and 2 bases from J, the junction kept 9 bases outside the gene matches. The CDR3 sequence is 15 residues long. The DNA of the CDR3 is TGTGCCGCCAGCCCCGGGACAGGGGCCTACAATGAGCAGTTCTTC. Its protein product is CAASPGTGAYNEQFF.

The rearrangement links TRBV11-2 to TRBJ1-4; 7 bases map to TRBD1. The CDR3 is 14 amino acids. Trimming at V came to 1 base and at J to 8 bases, leaving 4 bases not matched to a gene. Germline CDR1 and CDR2: SGHAT and FQNNGV. CDR3 residues: CASSLGQGSEKLFF. CDR3 nucleotides: TGTGCCAGCAGCTTAGGACAGGGTTCCGAAAAACTGTTTTTT. The variable domain in full, completed from reference TRBV11-2 and TRBJ1-4, reads EAGVAQSPRYKIIEKRQSVAFWCNPISGHATLYWYQQILGQGPKLLIQFQNNGVVDDSQLPKDRFSAERLKGVDSTLKIQPAKLEDSAVYLCASSLGQGSEKLFFGSGTQLSVL.

The chain links TRBV7-2 to TRBJ1-2; D gene uncertain. This CDR3 has 15 amino acids. Germline V CDR1 and CDR2: SGHTA, FQGNSA. The V end lost 5 bases, the J end lost 4 bases, and 17 bases lay between the germline ends. Here the CDR3 DNA reads TGTGCCAGCAGCGGATACTTGGGGAGTCCCTATGGCTACACCTTC. It codes for CASSGYLGSPYGYTF.

There are a few counts of this clone. The same CDR3 also results from other DNA sequences found in this sample. The chain is built from TRBV7-9 and TRBJ1-1, with D tentatively TRBD1 (5 bases). V was clipped by 5 bases and J by 1 base, with 8 bases between them. This CDR3 comprises 13 residues. From germline, CDR1 is SEHNR and CDR2 FQNEAQ (reference sequence). CDR3 loop: CASSQGQNTEAFF. The CDR3 bases are TGTGCCAGCAGCCAGGGCCAGAACACTGAAGCTTTCTTT.

The chain employs TRBV11-1 and TRBJ2-5, with 10 positions matching TRBD2. The CDR3 has 16 amino acids. Germline V gene sequence: CDR1 SGHAT, CDR2 FQDESV (reference sequence). V lost 5 bases to trimming and J lost 4 bases; unmatched junction nucleotides: 10. The CDR3 is CASSPRLAGVGETQYF. CDR3 coding DNA: TGTGCCAGCAGCCCGCGCCTAGCGGGAGTCGGAGAGACCCAGTACTTC.

V usage is TRBV19 and J usage is TRBJ1-1, with a weak D call TRBD1 (5 bases). Trimming took 6 bases from V and 5 from J, leaving 19 bases between them. CDR3 length: 15 residues. Germline V gene sequence: CDR1 LNHDA, CDR2 SQIVND (reference sequence). The CDR3 protein is CASSARLRGGTEAFF. DNA of the CDR3: TGTGCCAGTAGCGCCCGACTACGGGGGGGGACTGAAGCTTTCTTT.

This clone showed up just a few times. The chain combines TRBV7-8 with TRBJ2-3; D gene unclear. The V and J ends lost 1 base and 4 bases respectively, with 12 bases between them. Germline V gene data show CDR1 as SGHVS and CDR2 as FQNEAQ. CDR3 size: 15 residues. The CDR3 DNA sequence: TGTGCCAGCAGCTTAGGGCAAACTAACGCAGATACGCAGTATTTT. Translated, it gives CASSLGQTNADTQYF.

This clone showed up just once. The V and J genes are TRBV18 and TRBJ1-3; unclear D gene. The CDR3 has 15 amino acids. CDR1 and CDR2 from the germline V gene are KGHSH and LQKENI. V lost 2 bases and J lost 0, with 8 bases in between. This chain's CDR3 is CASSPAVSSGNTIYF. In nucleotides, the CDR3 is TGTGCCAGCTCACCAGCGGTCAGCTCTGGAAACACCATATATTTT.

This clone has a handful of counts. The chain couples TRBV5-1 to TRBJ1-2; 8 nucleotides match TRBD1. From germline, CDR1 is SGHRS and CDR2 YFSETQ. Trimming removed 4 bases from V and 3 bases from J; junction bases left unmatched: 5. This CDR3 is 14 amino acids long. The CDR3 loop is CASSQGQDYYGYTF. For the CDR3, the DNA is TGCGCCAGCAGCCAGGGACAGGACTACTATGGCTACACCTTC.